The T cell receptor beta chain described here comes from a study of blood T cell repertoires in COVID-19. The germline CDR1 and CDR2 sequences are SNHLY and FYNNEI. The CDR3 has 15 residues. Trimming shortened V by 10 bases and J by 7 bases, and 25 bases separated the two germline ends. Original methodology: Amplification of reference gene primers provided the estimated nucleated cell counts. Sequencing was performed with immunoSEQ multiplex PCR; in TCRdb, only in-frame clones are kept and a portion is missing. V, J and clone size were drawn from that table, and D and trimming were deduced from the DNA. The table shows approximately 220,000 clones, with around 84% occurring only once. Cohort 3 recovered donors had two negative PCRs, clearance, or symptom resolution.

Sequenced: PBMCs or T cells enriched from blood (not recorded which). The sequence came from a man between 40 and 49 years old who had recovered from COVID-19. The chain uses TRBV2 and TRBJ1-1, with D possibly matching TRBD1 (5 bases). CDR3: CANKRASVGANEAFF. The CDR3 nucleotides are TGTGCCAACAAGAGAGCTAGCGTAGGGGCAAATGAAGCTTTCTTT.